This T cell receptor beta chain was retrieved from a study of blood T cell repertoires in COVID-19 (TCRdb year 2020). With regard to the full study: Collaborator samples came from the United States, Italy and Spain and covered acute and convalescent phases of COVID-19. Subjects who had been exposed to COVID-19, were actively infected with it, or had recovered from it provided the deeply sampled blood TCRbeta repertoires that made up the dataset. HLA class I and class II types, where available, came from metadata supplied by the sample provider rather than from assay-based typing. Sample metadata almost always included a de-identified subject ID, COVID-19 status, age in years and sex. The samples were drawn from two sources: the first 160 participants of the ongoing ImmuneRACE study, and approximately 1,300 subjects contributed by 6 global collaborators. A freely available public database, intended as a resource for researchers studying the immune response to SARS-CoV-2, is where the repertoires were released. The material from the prospective study consisted of cDNA or gDNA derived from T cells, B-cell-depleted T cells, or PBMCs. General study outcomes and caveats: The quantity of clinical and demographic metadata differed by source and by participant and was supplied without curation.

Based on the germline V gene, the CDR1 and CDR2 sequences are MDHEN and SYDVKM. V is clipped by 3 bases and J by 4 bases, and the sequence between their germline boundaries is 13 bases long. Including the terminal cysteine and phenylalanine, the CDR3 comprises 14 residues. This entry keeps only the CDR3 DNA: 42 bases, framed from base 1. Each collaborating institution followed its own protocols to collect whole blood in K2EDTA tubes. For TCRbeta analysis, collaborators shipped samples in one of three forms: frozen whole blood, isolated PBMCs, or DNA extracted from either of those sample types. The immunoSEQ Assay, a bias-controlled multiplex PCR, was used to amplify TCRbeta CDR3 regions from genomic DNA. In the paper's pipeline: Nucleated cell counts per sample were estimated from amplification of reference gene primers within the assay. Sequence reads were collapsed and filtered to measure the absolute abundance of every unique TCRbeta CDR3 rearrangement. For each sample, productive Simpson clonality was calculated as the square root of Simpson's diversity index across productive rearrangements. TCRdb retrieved this table from immuneACCESS and kept in-frame rearrangements only. Not all clones are present; in checked studies, unresolved V genes account for under half, and no reason is known for the remainder. V and J calls and clone size are as listed in that table; D and trimming were resolved from the DNA. A total of approximately 190,000 clones appear in this sample, more than 75% of them only once. Jointly, the top ten make up roughly 5.5% of the sample.

Points on this clone: Its antigen has not been determined. Base-call qualities are not available, and no considerably larger clone is one nucleotide away. Other DNA sequences in the sample encode the same CDR3.

Input material: peripheral blood. The chain uses TRBV28 and TRBJ2-7, with TRBD2 perhaps the D gene, on 5 matching bases. The TCR comes from a middle-aged man with active or convalescent COVID-19. Here the CDR3 is given as CASSFRGVGYEQYF. The nucleotide sequence reads TGTGCCAGCAGTTTCCGGGGAGTTGGATACGAGCAGTACTTC.